The present entry profiles one T cell receptor beta chain with its context. The germline V gene has CDR1 LNHDA and CDR2 SQIVND (reference sequence). Trimming removed 5 bases at V and 9 bases at J, with 17 bases between. This CDR3 has 15 residues. This sample was included in a study of blood T cell repertoires in COVID-19. As for the study in general: The United States, Italy and Spain supplied acute and convalescent COVID-19 samples. PBMCs, B-cell-depleted T cells, or T cells were the source of the cDNA or gDNA that made up the material.

In the source study's methods: Nucleated cell number was recorded as an estimate derived from reference gene primer amplification. TCRdb's copy holds only in-frame clones and misses some; the assay was immunoSEQ multiplex PCR. From that table come the V and J calls and clone size; the DNA was used to work out D and trimming. The sample has around 57,000 clones; 80% to 90% are singletons. The specimen was peripheral blood. This sequence originates from a human donor in a cohort sampled during active COVID-19. The chain employs TRBV19 and TRBJ1-6; D is perhaps TRBD1 (6 bases). Here the CDR3 reads CASSSTAGVVSPLHF. DNA of the CDR3: TGTGCCAGTAGTTCTACGGCAGGGGTAGTTTCACCCCTCCACTTT.